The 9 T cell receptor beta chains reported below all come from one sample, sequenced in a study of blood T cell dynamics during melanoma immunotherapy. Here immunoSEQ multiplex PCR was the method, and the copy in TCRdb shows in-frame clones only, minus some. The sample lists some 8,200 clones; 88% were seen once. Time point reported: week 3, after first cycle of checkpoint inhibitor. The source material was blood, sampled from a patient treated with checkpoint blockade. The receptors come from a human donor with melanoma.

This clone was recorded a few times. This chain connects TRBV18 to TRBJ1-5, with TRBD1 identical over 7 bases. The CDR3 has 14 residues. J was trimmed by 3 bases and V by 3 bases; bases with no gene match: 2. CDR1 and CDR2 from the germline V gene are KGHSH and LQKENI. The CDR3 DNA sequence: TGTGCCAGCTCACCGGGACAGTCCAATCAGCCCCAGCATTTT. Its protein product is CASSPGQSNQPQHF.

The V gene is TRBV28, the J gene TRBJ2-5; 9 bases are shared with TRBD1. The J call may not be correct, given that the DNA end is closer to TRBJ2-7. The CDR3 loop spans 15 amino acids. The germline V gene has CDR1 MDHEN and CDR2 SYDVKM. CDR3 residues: CASSHRTGASYEQYF. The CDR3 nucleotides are TGTGCCAGCAGTCACCGGACAGGGGCCTCCTACGAGCAGTACTTC.

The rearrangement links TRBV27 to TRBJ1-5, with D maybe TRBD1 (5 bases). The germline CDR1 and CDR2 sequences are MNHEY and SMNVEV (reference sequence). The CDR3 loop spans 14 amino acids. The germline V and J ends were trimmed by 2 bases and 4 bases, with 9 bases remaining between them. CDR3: CASSLAGGNQPQHF. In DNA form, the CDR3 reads TGTGCCAGCAGTTTAGCGGGGGGGAATCAGCCCCAGCATTTT.

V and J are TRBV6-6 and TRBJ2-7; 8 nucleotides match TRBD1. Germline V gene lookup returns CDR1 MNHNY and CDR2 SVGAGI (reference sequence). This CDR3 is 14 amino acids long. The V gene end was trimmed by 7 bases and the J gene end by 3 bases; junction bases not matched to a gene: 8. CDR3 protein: CASTVGQGIYEQYF. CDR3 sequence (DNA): TGTGCCAGCACTGTAGGACAGGGAATCTACGAGCAGTACTTC.

This chain's CDR3 is CASSRPSQTNYGYTF. Written as DNA, the CDR3 is TGTGCCAGCAGCCGACCCTCACAGACTAACTATGGCTACACCTTC. The gene calls are TRBV13 and TRBJ1-2; D ambiguous. This CDR3 spans 15 amino acids. Trimming removed 5 bases from V and 0 bases from J, with 13 bases in between. Germline V gene lookup returns CDR1 PRHDT and CDR2 FYEKMQ (reference sequence).

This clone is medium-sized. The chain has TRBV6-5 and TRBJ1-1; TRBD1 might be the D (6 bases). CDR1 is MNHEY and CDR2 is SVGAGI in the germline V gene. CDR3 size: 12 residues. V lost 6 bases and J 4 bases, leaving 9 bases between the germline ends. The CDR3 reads CASSAGATEAFF. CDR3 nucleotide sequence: TGTGCCAGCAGCGCAGGGGCCACTGAAGCTTTCTTT.

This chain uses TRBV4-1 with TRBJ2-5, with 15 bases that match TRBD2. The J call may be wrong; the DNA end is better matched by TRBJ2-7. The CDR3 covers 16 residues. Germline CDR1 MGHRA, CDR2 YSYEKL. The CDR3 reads CASSQSPGLAGGEQYF. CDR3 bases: TGCGCCAGCAGCCAATCCCCGGGACTAGCGGGGGGCGAGCAGTACTTC.

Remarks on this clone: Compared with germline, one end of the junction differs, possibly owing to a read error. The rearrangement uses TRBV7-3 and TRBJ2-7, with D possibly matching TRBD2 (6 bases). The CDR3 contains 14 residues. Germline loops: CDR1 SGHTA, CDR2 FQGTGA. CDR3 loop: CASSSGSGPYEQHF. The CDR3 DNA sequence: TGTGCCAGCAGTTCAGGTAGCGGTCCCTACGAGCAGCACTTC.

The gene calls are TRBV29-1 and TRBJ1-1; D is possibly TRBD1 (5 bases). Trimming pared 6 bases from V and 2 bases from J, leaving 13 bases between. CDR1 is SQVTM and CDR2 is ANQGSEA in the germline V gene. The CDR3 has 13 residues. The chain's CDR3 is CSVGDRTNTEAFF. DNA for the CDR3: TGCAGCGTGGGGGACCGAACCAACACTGAAGCTTTCTTT.